A selection of T cell receptor beta chains follows, all from one sample in a study of cytomegalovirus exposure and HLA in healthy donors. Data came from immunoSEQ multiplex PCR; TCRdb stores just in-frame clones and leaves some out. The sample lists around 130,000 clones, roughly 70% seen once, with 2.5% to 3.5% in the top ten. The sample taken for sequencing was PBMCs. The receptor set was obtained from a man aged 30 to 45 in good health and CMV-seronegative. Both conserved end residues are part of each CDR3. The order of the fields is V gene, D gene, clone size, J gene, CDR3 protein, CDR3 DNA. D genes are given only for firm matches. For some rows the clone size is stated as once, few or many, or as a class when expanded; others skip it.

TRBV15	.	.	TRBJ1-4	CATSRVQQVHNEKLFF	TGTGCCACCAGCAGAGTCCAACAGGTCCATAATGAAAAACTGTTTTTT
TRBV7-2	TRBD1	.	TRBJ2-7	CASSFRDRGYPYEQYF	TGTGCCAGCAGCTTCAGGGACAGGGGGTATCCCTACGAGCAGTACTTC
TRBV6-5	.	.	TRBJ2-3	CASSWQATDTQYF	TGTGCCAGCAGCTGGCAGGCCACAGATACGCAGTATTTT
TRBV7-2	TRBD2	.	TRBJ2-1	CASSLHSRRGGEQFF	TGTGCCAGCAGCTTACATTCCCGTCGCGGGGGGGAGCAGTTCTTC
TRBV7-9	.	.	TRBJ1-1	CASSLAQGWGTEAFF	TGTGCCAGCAGCTTAGCCCAGGGGTGGGGCACTGAAGCTTTCTTT
TRBV5-1	.	.	TRBJ2-5	CASSLGVQETQYF	TGCGCCAGCAGCTTAGGGGTCCAAGAGACCCAGTACTTC
TRBV9	.	.	TRBJ2-2	CASSVLSNTGELFF	TGTGCCAGCAGCGTACTTTCGAACACCGGGGAGCTGTTTTTT
TRBV7-3	TRBD2	.	TRBJ2-2	CASSFTSGGFNTGELFF	TGTGCCAGCAGCTTTACTAGCGGGGGTTTCAACACCGGGGAGCTGTTTTTT
TRBV28	.	.	TRBJ1-1	CASSPPIGENAEAFF	TGTGCCAGCAGTCCTCCTATTGGGGAGAACGCTGAAGCTTTCTTT
TRBV4-3	.	few	TRBJ1-2	CASSQDWGVPTYGYTF	TGCGCCAGCAGCCAAGATTGGGGGGTACCCACCTATGGCTACACCTTC
TRBV19	.	.	TRBJ1-2	CASNAPGLYGYTF	TGTGCCAGTAACGCACCAGGGCTCTATGGCTACACCTTC
TRBV2	TRBD1	.	TRBJ2-1	CACSGDRGSDNEQFF	TGTGCCTGTTCCGGGGACAGGGGGAGCGACAATGAGCAGTTCTTC
TRBV7-2	.	.	TRBJ2-2	CASSYVIAGELFF	TGTGCCAGCAGCTATGTTATTGCCGGGGAGCTGTTTTTT
TRBV7-9	TRBD1	.	TRBJ1-5	CASRTGNQPQHF	TGTGCCAGCAGGACAGGGAATCAGCCCCAGCATTTT
TRBV5-6	TRBD2	few	TRBJ2-1	CASSPDGGDHNEQFF	TGTGCCAGCAGCCCAGACGGGGGGGATCACAATGAGCAGTTCTTC
TRBV27	.	.	TRBJ2-3	CASSSVFYTDTQYF	TGTGCCAGCAGTTCTGTCTTTTACACAGATACGCAGTATTTT
TRBV18	TRBD1	.	TRBJ2-3	CASSPGQSTDTQYF	TGTGCCAGCTCGCCGGGACAGAGCACAGATACGCAGTATTTT
TRBV13	.	few	TRBJ2-7	CASRLLNVPEQYF	TGTGCCAGCAGACTCCTCAACGTTCCCGAGCAGTACTTC
TRBV4-3	TRBD2	.	TRBJ2-2	CASSQDKAGGFTGELFF	TGCGCCAGCAGCCAAGATAAAGCGGGAGGGTTCACCGGGGAGCTGTTTTTT
TRBV28	.	.	TRBJ1-2	CASKEGSYGYTF	TGTGCCAGCAAAGAGGGCAGCTATGGCTACACCTTC
TRBV29-1	.	.	TRBJ2-1	CSAEQDFTYNEQFF	TGCAGCGCCGAGCAGGACTTCACCTACAATGAGCAGTTCTTC
TRBV2	.	.	TRBJ2-5	CASTPKGGRAGETQYF	TGTGCCAGCACCCCCAAGGGGGGGAGGGCCGGAGAGACCCAGTACTTC
TRBV6-1	.	.	TRBJ2-7	CASSEDLRFILSYSYEQYF	TGTGCCAGCAGTGAAGATCTGCGGTTCATTCTCTCCTACTCCTACGAGCAGTACTTC
TRBV5-4	.	once	TRBJ2-5	CASSSQKGVQETQYF	TGTGCCAGCAGCTCACAGAAGGGGGTCCAAGAGACCCAGTACTTC